This TCR beta chain was recorded in a study of cytomegalovirus exposure and HLA in healthy donors. With 60 Vbeta and 13 Jbeta primers, the PCR was carried out. Here immunoSEQ multiplex PCR was the method, and the copy in TCRdb shows in-frame clones only, minus some. The data hold some 190,000 clones, with 65% to 85% observed a single time. The sequence was collected from a female donor in good health and CMV-seronegative. Material for sequencing was PBMCs.

CDR3 loop: CASRVTGDSGELFF. CDR3 bases: TGTGCCAGCAGGGTGACAGGGGACTCCGGGGAGCTGTTTTTT. The chain joins TRBV5-6 to TRBJ2-2; 8 bases align to TRBD1. Trimming cost V 5 bases and J 6 bases; bases outside gene matches: 6. The CDR3 extends over 14 amino acids. Germline V gives CDR1 SGHDT, CDR2 YYEEEE.